The 25 T cell receptor beta chains listed next were all sequenced from one sample in a study of blood T cells in healthy people across ages. A J-beta primer mix and a sample-barcoded 5' primer were used in a second PCR of about 7 to 12 cycles. TCRdb passed the 5' RACE reads through MiXCR, listing each CDR3 protein once. This sample carries approximately 780,000 distinct CDR3 sequences, roughly 24% of them seen once, and the ten largest clones take 3%. These records were also assigned to another study, of T cells of mothers and their children.

The sample consisted of blood. The source of these receptors is a boy between 10 and 17 years old in good health.

This clonotype was picked up a small number of times. The V call is TRBV2, the J call TRBJ1-5; D possibly corresponds to TRBD1 (5 bases). Germline CDR1 SNHLY, CDR2 FYNNEI. The CDR3 sequence is 14 residues long. V was cut by 6 bases and J by 6 bases, with 15 bases left in between. The CDR3 protein is CASSAPRVGQPQHF. The DNA of the CDR3 is TGTGCCAGCAGCGCTCCCAGGGTCGGTCAGCCCCAGCATTTT. Together with reference TRBV2 and TRBJ1-5, the CDR3 gives the full variable domain: EPEVTQTPSHQVTQMGQEVILRCVPISNHLYFYWYRQILGQKVEFLVSFYNNEISEKSEIFDDQFSVERPDGSNFTLKIRSTKLEDSAMYFCASSAPRVGQPQHFGDGTRLSIL.

This clonotype occurred a few times. An end of the junction differs from the germline gene, which may be a read error. This CDR3 is CASSALTFDTEAFF. CDR3 in DNA: TGTGCTAGCAGCGCCTTGACATTCGACACTGAAGCTTTCTTT. The chain joins TRBV7-7 to TRBJ1-1; D is uncertain. The CDR3 is made up of 14 amino acids. CDR1 is SSHAT and CDR2 is FNYEAQ in the germline V gene (reference sequence).

The chain joins TRBV5-1 to TRBJ1-6; D call uncertain. This CDR3 has 15 amino acids. Germline lookup yields CDR1 SGHRS and CDR2 YFSETQ. V lost 3 bases and J lost 6, with 13 bases in between. The CDR3 nucleotides read TGCGCCAGCAGCTCTTCGGGGTGGGGTAATTCACCCCTCCACTTT. Its translation is CASSSSGWGNSPLHF.

V and J are TRBV20-1 and TRBJ2-5; D might be TRBD2 (6 bases). CDR1 is DFQATT, CDR2 SNEGSKA, per germline (reference sequence). The V gene lost 1 base and the J gene lost 5 bases, with 23 bases spanning the gap. This CDR3 comprises 17 residues. CDR3 residues: CSARASGLALTRETQYF. The CDR3 bases are TGCAGTGCTAGAGCCTCAGGGCTAGCGTTAACGAGGGAGACCCAGTACTTC.

The V gene is TRBV7-9, the J gene TRBJ1-3, with 8 positions matching TRBD1. Germline lookup yields CDR1 SEHNR and CDR2 FQNEAQ (reference sequence). The CDR3 length is 16 residues. Trimming took 5 bases from V and 1 from J; bases not matched to a gene: 7. The CDR3 region is CASSATGGSSGNTIYF. DNA for the CDR3: TGTGCCAGCAGCGCCACAGGGGGTTCGTCTGGAAACACCATATATTTT. Together with reference TRBV7-9 and TRBJ1-3, the CDR3 gives the full variable domain: DTGVSQNPRHKITKRGQNVTFRCDPISEHNRLYWYRQTLGQGPEFLTYFQNEAQLEKSRLLSDRFSAERPKGSFSTLEIQRTEQGDSAMYLCASSATGGSSGNTIYFGEGSWLTVV.

There are a few counts of this clonotype. The gene calls are TRBV30 and TRBJ1-4; no clear D gene. CDR3 size: 14 residues. Trimming removed 0 bases at V and 8 bases at J, with 13 bases between. Germline lookup yields CDR1 GTSNPN and CDR2 SVGIG (reference sequence). The DNA for the CDR3 is TGTGCCTGGAGTGTACCTCAACGTGGAGAAAAACTGTTTTTT. Translation gives CAWSVPQRGEKLFF. Full variable domain (remainder filled in from reference TRBV30 and TRBJ1-4): SQTIHQWPATLVQPVGSPLSLECTVEGTSNPNLYWYRQAAGRGLQLLFYSVGIGQISSEVPQNLSASRPQDRQFILSSKKLLLSDSGFYLCAWSVPQRGEKLFFGSGTQLSVL.

This clonotype showed up many times. The chain joins TRBV5-5 to TRBJ1-1; D call uncertain. Trimming removed 3 bases at V and 1 base at J, with 7 bases between. CDR3 length: 13 residues. CDR1 is SGHKS, CDR2 YYEKEE, per germline (reference sequence). The CDR3, as DNA: TGTGCCAGCAGCTCCCGACGGAACACTGAAGCTTTCTTT. Encoded protein: CASSSRRNTEAFF.

The V gene is TRBV6-6, the J gene TRBJ2-4; 10 bases are a match to TRBD1. The ends lost 5 bases at V and 4 bases at J; junction bases unmatched: 8. Germline V lookup: CDR1 MNHNY, CDR2 SVGAGI (reference sequence). The CDR3 length is 16 residues. CDR3 protein: CASSQGTGALKNIQYF. The CDR3 nucleotides read TGTGCCAGCAGTCAAGGGACAGGGGCCCTTAAAAACATTCAGTACTTC.

About this clonotype itself: At one of its ends the junction is not consistent with the germline gene, which may arise from a read error. The chain employs TRBV20-1 and TRBJ2-7, with D perhaps TRBD1 (6 bases). The CDR3 contains 14 residues. Germline CDR1 is DFQATT and CDR2 is SNEGSKA (reference sequence). The CDR3 reads CSARDADSLYEQYF. The DNA of the CDR3 is TGCAGTGCCAGAGACGCGGACAGCCTCTACGAGCAGTACTTC.

V usage is TRBV7-2 and J usage is TRBJ2-1; D remains unclear. This CDR3 comprises 13 residues. The germline V gene has CDR1 SGHTA and CDR2 FQGNSA. Between the trimmed V and J ends, which lost 3 bases and 6 bases, there was a span of 9 bases. CDR3 amino acids: CASSFRGLNEQFF. For the CDR3, the DNA is TGTGCCAGCAGCTTCCGAGGTCTCAATGAGCAGTTCTTC.

This clonotype was recorded a few times. V gene TRBV5-5 combines with J gene TRBJ2-7; D is ambiguous. Germline CDR1 reads SGHKS; CDR2 reads YYEKEE (reference sequence). The CDR3 contains 14 residues. The V and J ends lost 3 bases and 1 base respectively, with 11 bases between them. This CDR3 reads CASSSRPESYEQYF. CDR3 DNA sequence: TGTGCCAGCAGCTCGAGACCGGAATCCTACGAGCAGTACTTC.

This clonotype came up once. The genes are TRBV4-2 and TRBJ2-7; 8 positions match TRBD2. The CDR3 contains 18 residues. V lost 1 base and J lost 6; bases outside the gene matches: 17. The germline V gene encodes CDR1 LGHNA and CDR2 YNFKEQ. CDR3 DNA sequence: TGTGCCAGCAGCCAAGGGGAAGCGGGGGACCAATTCAGCGGCGAGCAGTACTTC. Translated: CASSQGEAGDQFSGEQYF.

The chain recombines TRBV2 with TRBJ1-4, with a tentative D call TRBD1 (5 bases). Looked up from germline, CDR1 is SNHLY and CDR2 is FYNNEI. V was cut by 4 bases and J by 0 bases, with 12 bases left in between. The CDR3 spans 16 residues. CDR3 residues: CASSVPGAATNEKLFF. The CDR3 DNA reads TGTGCCAGCAGTGTTCCCGGGGCCGCAACTAATGAAAAACTGTTTTTT.

This clonotype was picked up a small number of times. The J gene is TRBJ2-7, the V gene TRBV9; D not certain. The germline V and J ends were trimmed by 1 base and 2 bases, with 10 bases remaining between them. CDR1 SGDLS and CDR2 YYNGEE come from the germline V gene. There are 14 residues in the CDR3. CDR3 in amino acids: CASSVRLETYEQYF. In nucleotides, the CDR3 is TGTGCCAGCAGCGTAAGGCTGGAGACCTACGAGCAGTACTTC. The full variable domain, with the rest looked up from reference TRBV9 and TRBJ2-7, is DSGVTQTPKHLITATGQRVTLRCSPRSGDLSVYWYQQSLDQGLQFLIQYYNGEERAKGNILERFSAQQFPDLHSELNLSSLELGDSALYFCASSVRLETYEQYFGPGTRLTVT.

This clonotype was observed a handful of times. The CDR3 does not end in the conserved phenylalanine or tryptophan, so this is likely a read error. The chain joins TRBV29-1 to TRBJ2-5; weak D call: TRBD2 (6 bases). Trimming removed 7 bases at V and 5 bases at J, with 17 bases between. The CDR3 contains 13 residues. Germline CDR1 is SQVTM and CDR2 is ANQGSEA. The CDR3 sequence: CSAERRAGETQYL. In DNA, the CDR3 is TGCAGCGCAGAGCGGAGGGCGGGGGAGACCCAGTACCTC.

This clonotype has only a few counts. The V gene is TRBV7-2, the J gene TRBJ2-5; 7 nucleotides align to TRBD1. Trimming at V came to 5 bases and at J to 1 base, leaving 7 bases not matched to a gene. Per the germline V gene, CDR1 is SGHTA and CDR2 is FQGNSA. This CDR3 spans 15 amino acids. The CDR3 region is CASSLQQGRQETQYF. In nucleotides, the CDR3 is TGTGCCAGCAGCCTCCAACAGGGGCGCCAAGAGACCCAGTACTTC.

This clonotype was observed a few times. J is TRBJ1-2 and V is TRBV15; D is undetermined. Germline CDR1 reads LNHNV; CDR2 reads YYDKDF (reference sequence). Trimming cost V 0 bases and J 9 bases, with 11 bases left between them. The CDR3 spans 13 residues. CDR3 in DNA: TGTGCCACCAGCAGAGAGTCAGTCGTAAGCTACACCTTC. Translating gives CATSRESVVSYTF. Drawing the rest from reference TRBV15 and TRBJ1-2, the complete variable domain is DAMVIQNPRYQVTQFGKPVTLSCSQTLNHNVMYWYQQKSSQAPKLLFHYYDKDFNNEADTPDNFQSRRPNTSFCFLDIRSPGLGDTAMYLCATSRESVVSYTFGSGTRLTVV.

The V and J genes are TRBV2 and TRBJ2-5; unclear D gene. The CDR3 consists of 11 residues. CDR1 and CDR2 from the germline V gene are SNHLY and FYNNEI. The V gene lost 9 bases and the J gene lost 3 bases, with 8 bases spanning the gap. The CDR3 region has the DNA TGTGCCAGTAAAATCGAAGAGACCCAGTACTTC. Translated: CASKIEETQYF.

This clonotype was counted at least ten times. J is TRBJ2-5 and V is TRBV29-1; D possibly uses TRBD1 or TRBD2 (5 bases each). From germline, CDR1 is SQVTM and CDR2 ANQGSEA. This CDR3 is built from 13 residues. Trimming took 8 bases from V and 4 from J, leaving 17 bases between them. The CDR3 coding sequence is TGCAGCACCGACCCAGGGACGGTAGAGACCCAGTACTTC. Its translation is CSTDPGTVETQYF.

This chain joins TRBV27 and TRBJ2-3, with TRBD1 identical over 9 bases. The CDR3 totals 18 residues. In germline, CDR1 is MNHEY, CDR2 SMNVEV (reference sequence). J was trimmed by 2 bases and V by 8 bases; bases with no gene match: 17. The CDR3 loop reads CASLPLSPGTGSTDTQYF. The CDR3 bases are TGTGCCAGCCTTCCTCTGAGCCCCGGGACAGGGTCCACAGATACGCAGTATTTT.

The sample holds a few counts of this clonotype. The chain employs TRBV5-1 and TRBJ2-1, with 8 bases identical to TRBD2. Germline CDR1 and CDR2: SGHRS and YFSETQ. The CDR3 is made up of 15 amino acids. V gave up 4 bases and J gave up 6 bases; unmatched junction bases: 9. In DNA, the CDR3 is TGCGCCAGCAGCCTTGCCCCGGGAGGGGTCAATGAGCAGTTCTTC. This sequence encodes CASSLAPGGVNEQFF.

This clonotype was detected only a few times. This rearrangement joins TRBV6-5 to TRBJ1-2; D might be TRBD1 (5 bases). V shed 2 bases and J shed 4 bases, with 8 bases lying between them. This CDR3 spans 13 amino acids. Germline CDR1 MNHEY, CDR2 SVGAGI. The CDR3 DNA sequence: TGTGCCAGCAGTTACCAGGGTAGCTATGGCTACACCTTC. The encoded protein is CASSYQGSYGYTF.

The chain carries TRBV20-1 and TRBJ2-5, with D possibly being TRBD2 (5 bases). CDR3 length equals 15 residues. V lost 0 bases to trimming and J lost 4 bases, with 15 bases between them. Per the germline V gene, CDR1 is DFQATT and CDR2 is SNEGSKA (reference sequence). This CDR3 is CSARDWSEGRETQYF. The CDR3 DNA is TGCAGTGCTAGAGATTGGTCCGAGGGTCGAGAGACCCAGTACTTC.

In this sample, this clonotype turned up a few times. This chain joins TRBV2 and TRBJ2-3; D remains ambiguous. The germline V gene encodes CDR1 SNHLY and CDR2 FYNNEI. V was clipped by 8 bases and J by 6 bases, with 9 bases between them. This CDR3 is built from 11 residues. The CDR3 bases are TGTGCCAGCGGTCGGCGGGATACGCAGTATTTT. Its translation is CASGRRDTQYF.

In its sample, this clonotype was seen a few times. The chain couples TRBV3-1 to TRBJ2-1, with 9 bases fitting TRBD1. Germline assignment: CDR1 LGHDT and CDR2 YNNKEL (reference sequence). Germline trimming cut 4 bases from V and 4 bases from J; bases unmatched to any gene: 5. This CDR3 has 15 amino acids. The CDR3 DNA reads TGTGCCAGCAGCCCCCGGACAGGGGCTTACAATGAGCAGTTCTTC. Protein: CASSPRTGAYNEQFF.